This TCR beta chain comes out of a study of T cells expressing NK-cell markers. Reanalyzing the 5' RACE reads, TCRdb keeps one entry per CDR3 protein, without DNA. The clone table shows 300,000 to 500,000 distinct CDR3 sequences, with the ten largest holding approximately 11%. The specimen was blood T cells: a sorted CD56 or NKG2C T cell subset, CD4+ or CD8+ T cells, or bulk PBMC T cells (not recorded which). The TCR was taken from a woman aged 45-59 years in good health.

CDR3: CSAGLSGNEQFF. The chain combines TRBV29-1 with TRBJ2-1; TCRdb's D call, TRBD2, is unchecked because there is no DNA. The V gene's germline CDR1 is SQVTM and CDR2 ANQGSEA. The CDR3 consists of 12 residues.